This is a list of T cell receptor beta chains from one sample in a study of T cell responses to AZD1222 COVID-19 vaccine. Clones were read by immunoSEQ multiplex PCR, and TCRdb kept only the in-frame ones, dropping some. The profile shows around 140,000 clones, more than 90% of them singletons. The sequenced sample was peripheral blood, obtained on day 0 of AZD1222 vaccination. These receptors were taken from an adult in good health. Both conserved end residues are part of each CDR3. Size is omitted from some rows. Given values are once, few, many or a class for expanded clones.

cdr3_aa j_call v_call clone_size
CASTQGVPGTEAFF TRBJ1-1 TRBV6-5 -
CASSYRDRNVYGYTF TRBJ1-2 TRBV5-8 -
CSVLLQRNTNHPTNEAFF TRBJ1-1 TRBV29-1 -
CASSRFPGGASDGNTIYF TRBJ1-3 TRBV4-3 once
CASSQCRDGRFNTEAFF TRBJ1-1 TRBV23-1 -
CASSGGDRVFTEAFF TRBJ1-1 TRBV5-4 -
CASSPPGGSSYNEQFF TRBJ2-1 TRBV18 -
CASSVATGPTYEQYF TRBJ2-7 TRBV9 few
CASRVQGRGTEAFF TRBJ1-1 TRBV5-6 -
CAWSVGTTDTQYF TRBJ2-3 TRBV30 once
CASSVEGWTGGIDTQYF TRBJ2-3 TRBV9 -
CASSLVEGAYEQYF TRBJ2-7 TRBV7-2 -
CAWSVGLRGTGIPDSNQPQHF TRBJ1-5 TRBV30 -
CASSEAGGPNEQFF TRBJ2-1 TRBV6-4 -
CASPGGIWGYTF TRBJ1-2 TRBV21-1 -
CASTGPYSNQPQHF TRBJ1-5 TRBV25-1 -
CASSLWAAPLHF TRBJ1-6 TRBV7-2 -
CASSLGGPYGQYF TRBJ2-7 TRBV28 once
CASSQEPGGNTGELFF TRBJ2-2 TRBV4-1 -
CASRETTFSNQPQHF TRBJ1-5 TRBV19 -
CASSHRLEPDTQYF TRBJ2-3 TRBV7-9 once
CASSLRTGLTYEQYF TRBJ2-7 TRBV14 -
CASSQEASTDTQYF TRBJ2-3 TRBV4-2 -
CASSIEWTRTEAFF TRBJ1-1 TRBV19 -
CASSSTGGGGGGRVDEQYF TRBJ2-7 TRBV5-4 once
CASSQGQGAKAEAFF TRBJ1-1 TRBV4-2 -
CASSSVEPYGYTF TRBJ1-2 TRBV6-5 -
CASSTPGQGFYEQYF TRBJ2-7 TRBV27 -
CATSDPGTGEHTEAFF TRBJ1-1 TRBV24-1 -
CASSLSGTYGYTF TRBJ1-2 TRBV7-2 -
CASSLAASLGGDNEQFF TRBJ2-1 TRBV7-9 -
CASSSRDVETQYF TRBJ2-5 TRBV5-1 -
CASSSGTSQTQPQHF TRBJ1-5 TRBV5-1 once
CASSSPGQGSGKLFF TRBJ1-4 TRBV28 -
CASSILGATNEKLFF TRBJ1-4 TRBV19 -
CASSSVIYEQYF TRBJ2-7 TRBV2 -
CASSQESGGPSYEQYF TRBJ2-7 TRBV4-2 -
CSVHRQAPGNTIYF TRBJ1-3 TRBV29-1 -
CASSYSRDGGNTIYF TRBJ1-3 TRBV6-5 -
CASSQDGGGKLFF TRBJ1-4 TRBV4-3 -
CASSRTSPWYNEQFF TRBJ2-1 TRBV28 -
CASSAPRTGGVELFF TRBJ1-4 TRBV19 -
CATSRENSGANVLTF TRBJ2-6 TRBV15 -
CAIRDRVDQPQHF TRBJ1-5 TRBV10-3 -
CASSFRGSNSPLHF TRBJ1-6 TRBV27 once
CAGKQGADTGELFF TRBJ2-2 TRBV9 -
CASSPRDIYGNTIYF TRBJ1-3 TRBV18 -
CASSVGGYTEAFF TRBJ1-1 TRBV9 -
CASSLGGEAFF TRBJ1-1 TRBV5-1 -
CASRLATNEKLFF TRBJ1-4 TRBV3-1/TRBV3-2 -
CASSPQGYSYEQYF TRBJ2-7 TRBV18 -
CASSSLARPGDQNIQYF TRBJ2-4 TRBV27 -
CASGLGLAGVDGYNEQFF TRBJ2-1 TRBV12-5 -